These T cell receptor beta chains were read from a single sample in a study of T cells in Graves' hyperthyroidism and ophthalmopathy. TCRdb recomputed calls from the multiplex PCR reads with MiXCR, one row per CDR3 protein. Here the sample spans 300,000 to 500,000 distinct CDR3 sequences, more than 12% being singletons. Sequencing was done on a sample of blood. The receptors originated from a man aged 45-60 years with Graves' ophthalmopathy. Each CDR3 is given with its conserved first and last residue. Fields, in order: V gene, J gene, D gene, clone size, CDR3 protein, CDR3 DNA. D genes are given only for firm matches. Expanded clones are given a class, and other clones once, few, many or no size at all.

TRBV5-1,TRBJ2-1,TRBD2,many,CASSLESTSGYNEQFF,TGCGCCAGCAGCTTGGAATCGACTAGCGGCTACAATGAGCAGTTCTTC
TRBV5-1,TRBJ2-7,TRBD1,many,CASSLLGTGVGEQYF,TGCGCCAGCAGCTTGCTCGGGACAGGGGTGGGCGAGCAGTACTTC
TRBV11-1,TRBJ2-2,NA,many,CASSLGDSFTGELFF,TGTGCCAGCAGCTTAGGGGACTCGTTCACCGGGGAGCTGTTTTTT
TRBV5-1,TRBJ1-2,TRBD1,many,CASSTGQDPGGYTF,TGCGCCAGCAGCACGGGACAGGACCCCGGGGGCTACACCTTC
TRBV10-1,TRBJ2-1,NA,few,CASPDPNEQFF,TGCGCCAGCCCCGATCCCAATGAGCAGTTCTTC
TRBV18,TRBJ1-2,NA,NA,CASSPQARLNYGYTF,TGTGCCAGCTCACCACAGGCCAGGCTTAACTATGGCTACACCTTC
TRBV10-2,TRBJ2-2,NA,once,CASSSPGGRNTGELFF,TGCGCCAGCAGTAGCCCCGGGGGGCGCAACACCGGGGAGCTGTTTTTT
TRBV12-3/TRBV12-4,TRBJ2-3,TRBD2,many,CASSLGGGEWGGTQYF,TGTGCCAGCAGTTTGGGGGGTGGAGAGTGGGGGGGTACGCAGTATTTT
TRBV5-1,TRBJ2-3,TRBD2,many,CASSFLFQSGSSTDTQYF,TGCGCCAGCAGCTTCCTTTTTCAGAGCGGGAGCAGCACAGATACGCAGTATTTT
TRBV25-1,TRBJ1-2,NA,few,CASRGDIYYGYTF,TGTGCCAGCAGAGGGGACATTTACTATGGCTACACCTTC
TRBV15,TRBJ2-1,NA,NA,CATRDPSGPSDEQFF,TGTGCCACCAGGGACCCCTCGGGACCCAGCGATGAGCAGTTCTTC
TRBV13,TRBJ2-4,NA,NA,CASSLAGAKNIQYF,TGTGCCAGCAGCCTCGCAGGGGCCAAAAACATTCAGTACTTC
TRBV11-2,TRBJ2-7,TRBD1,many,CASSLDRTGRPYEQYF,TGTGCCAGCAGCTTAGATCGGACAGGTAGGCCGTACGAGCAGTACTTC
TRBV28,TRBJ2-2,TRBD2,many,CATGGGWTGELFF,TGTGCCACCGGGGGAGGGTGGACCGGGGAGCTGTTTTTT
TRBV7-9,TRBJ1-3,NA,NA,CASSPSGGDNTIYF,TGTGCCAGCAGCCCCTCCGGGGGGGATAACACCATATATTTT
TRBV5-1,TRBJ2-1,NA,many,CASSWVEGEKGNEQFF,TGCGCCAGCAGCTGGGTAGAAGGGGAAAAGGGCAATGAGCAGTTCTTC
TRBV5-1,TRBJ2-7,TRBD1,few,CASSFGDRFSYEQYF,TGCGCCAGCAGCTTTGGGGACAGGTTCTCCTACGAGCAGTACTTC
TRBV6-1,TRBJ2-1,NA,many,CASSEALRASYNEQFF,TGTGCCAGCAGTGAAGCGCTTCGGGCCTCCTACAATGAGCAGTTCTTC
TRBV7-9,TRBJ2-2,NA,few,CASGLVGANTGELFF,TGTGCCAGCGGGCTCGTGGGGGCGAACACCGGGGAGCTGTTTTTT
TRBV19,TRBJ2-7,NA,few,CASRAASSYEQYF,TGTGCCAGTAGGGCAGCCTCCTCCTACGAGCAGTACTTC
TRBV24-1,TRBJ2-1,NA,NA,CATSDLAGEQFF,TGTGCCACCAGTGATTTGGCCGGTGAGCAGTTCTTC
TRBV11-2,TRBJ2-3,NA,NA,CASSSKDSFTDTQYF,TGTGCCAGCAGCTCCAAGGACAGTTTCACAGATACGCAGTATTTT
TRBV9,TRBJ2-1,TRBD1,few,CASSEGQGRVKSSYNEQFF,TGTGCCAGCAGCGAGGGACAGGGGAGAGTAAAGAGCTCCTACAATGAGCAGTTCTTC
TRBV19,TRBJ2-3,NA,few,CATQPTGASTDTQYF,TGTGCCACCCAACCGACAGGAGCTAGCACAGATACGCAGTATTTT
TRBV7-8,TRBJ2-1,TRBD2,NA,CASISSGSRNANEQFF,TGTGCCAGCATATCTAGCGGGAGTAGAAATGCAAATGAGCAGTTCTTC
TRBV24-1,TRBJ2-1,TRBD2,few,CATSLAGEAEQFF,TGTGCCACCAGTCTAGCGGGAGAGGCTGAGCAGTTCTTC
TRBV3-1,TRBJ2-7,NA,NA,CASSQGGLSPYEQYF,TGTGCCAGCAGCCAAGGGGGACTCTCTCCTTACGAGCAGTACTTC
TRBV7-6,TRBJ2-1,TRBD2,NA,CASSLGGAGVVNEQFF,TGTGCCAGCAGCTTAGGAGGAGCGGGAGTGGTCAATGAGCAGTTCTTC
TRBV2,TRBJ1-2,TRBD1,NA,CASREPGQVYGYTF,TGTGCCAGCAGGGAACCGGGACAGGTCTATGGCTACACCTTC
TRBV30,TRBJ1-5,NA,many,CAWSVSSNQPQHF,TGTGCCTGGAGTGTCTCTAGCAATCAGCCCCAGCATTTT
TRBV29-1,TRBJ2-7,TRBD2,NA,CSVAGTSAYEQYF,TGCAGCGTTGCCGGGACTAGCGCCTACGAGCAGTACTTC
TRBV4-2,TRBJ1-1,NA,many,CASSQEPGMNTEAFF,TGTGCCAGCAGCCAAGAGCCAGGCATGAACACTGAAGCTTTCTTT
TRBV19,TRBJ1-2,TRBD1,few,CASRTTGNNVGYTF,TGTGCCAGTAGGACGACAGGGAATAATGTGGGCTACACCTTC
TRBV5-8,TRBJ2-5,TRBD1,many,CASSSGQGKETQYF,TGTGCCAGCAGCTCGGGACAGGGGAAAGAGACCCAGTACTTC
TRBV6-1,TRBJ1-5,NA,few,CASQPSFYSNQPQHF,TGTGCCAGCCAGCCCTCTTTTTACAGCAATCAGCCCCAGCATTTT
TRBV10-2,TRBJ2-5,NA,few,CASSGEQGKETQYF,TGCGCCAGCAGTGGGGAACAGGGAAAAGAGACCCAGTACTTC
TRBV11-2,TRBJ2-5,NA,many,CASSLVFNLETQYF,TGTGCCAGCAGCTTAGTTTTCAACTTGGAGACCCAGTACTTC
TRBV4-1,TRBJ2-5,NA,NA,CASSQDRVETQYF,TGCGCCAGCAGCCAAGATCGGGTGGAGACCCAGTACTTC
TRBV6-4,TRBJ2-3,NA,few,CASSDTGGTDTQYF,TGTGCCAGCAGTGACACGGGAGGCACAGATACGCAGTATTTT
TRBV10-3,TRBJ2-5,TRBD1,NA,CAISGGQGQETQYF,TGTGCCATCAGTGGAGGACAGGGACAAGAGACCCAGTACTTC
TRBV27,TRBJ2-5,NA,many,CASAASTGDEETQYF,TGTGCCAGTGCCGCTTCGACAGGTGACGAAGAGACCCAGTACTTC
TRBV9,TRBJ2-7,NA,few,CASSVASWLGEQYF,TGTGCCAGCAGCGTAGCGAGTTGGTTAGGCGAGCAGTACTTC
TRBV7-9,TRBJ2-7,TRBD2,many,CASSVPRGTSGRSSYEQYF,TGTGCCAGCAGCGTCCCACGGGGGACTAGCGGGAGGTCCTCCTACGAGCAGTACTTC